This T cell receptor (beta chain) was identified during a study of graft-versus-host responses after intestinal transplantation. For this clone: No antigen is known for it.

TCRdb keeps only in-frame clones here, not all; method: immunoSEQ multiplex PCR. Here the sample spans about 82,000 clones, 75% to 95% being singletons. This receptor was obtained from a human donor who received an intestinal transplant. This specimen consisted of unstimulated CD4+ T cells sorted from spleen or lymph node cells, obtained before intestinal transplant.

The CDR3, as DNA: TGTGCCAGCAGCTTAGATAGGACAGGGCGCTATGGCTACACCTTC. It yields the protein CASSLDRTGRYGYTF. The chain uses TRBV7-2 and TRBJ1-2, with TRBD1 matching over 8 bases. The CDR3 has 15 amino acids. V was pared by 1 base and J by 4 bases, with 5 bases of the junction left unmatched. Germline lookup yields CDR1 SGHTA and CDR2 FQGNSA.